This is a list of T cell receptor beta chains from one sample in a study of OX40 agonist ivuxolimab in advanced cancers. Assay used: immunoSEQ multiplex PCR; TCRdb lists only in-frame clones, some missing. The repertoire holds approximately 70,000 clones, with about 90% as singletons. This specimen was CD4+ or CD8+ T cells sorted from blood, taken in a trial of the OX40 agonist ivuxolimab. The receptors were sampled from an adult with an advanced solid tumor such as melanoma, head and neck, liver or kidney cancer. CDR3s include the opening cysteine and the closing phenylalanine or tryptophan. The order of the fields is clone size, J gene, V gene, D gene, CDR3 DNA, CDR3 protein. D genes are given only for firm matches. The size of a clone is reported for some rows only, either as once, few or many, or as a class for expanded clones.

few,TRBJ1-2,TRBV30,TRBD1,TGTGCCTTCTCTCTCGGGACAGGGTTGGTGAGCTATGGCTACACCTTC,CAFSLGTGLVSYGYTF
-,TRBJ1-2,TRBV9,TRBD1,TGTGCCAGCAGCCCGAGTATGCCGGACAGGAGCTATGGCTACACCTTC,CASSPSMPDRSYGYTF
-,TRBJ1-1,TRBV7-2,-,TGTGCCAGCAGCTTATGGGTAGGGGTCACTGAAGCTTTCTTT,CASSLWVGVTEAFF
-,TRBJ2-1,TRBV11-1,TRBD2,TGTGCCAGCAGCCTAGGGCGACTAGCGGGAGTCGATGAGCAGTTCTTC,CASSLGRLAGVDEQFF
-,TRBJ2-2,TRBV18,TRBD2,TGTGCCAGCTCACCAGGGACTAGCTATGCCGGGGAGCTGTTTTTT,CASSPGTSYAGELFF
-,TRBJ2-1,TRBV5-3,-,TGTGCCAGAAGCTTTACTAGCCGAGAGCAGTTCTTC,CARSFTSREQFF
-,TRBJ1-2,TRBV30,TRBD1,TGTGCCTGGAGTGTATACAGGGGTGATGGCTACACCTTC,CAWSVYRGDGYTF
once,TRBJ2-1,TRBV28,TRBD2,TGTGCCAGCATCTCCCCTAGCGGTTACAATGAGCAGTTCTTC,CASISPSGYNEQFF
-,TRBJ1-1,TRBV7-8,-,TGTGCCAGCAGCTTATCGCAGGGAATGAACACTGAAGCTTTCTTT,CASSLSQGMNTEAFF
-,TRBJ1-1,TRBV7-2,-,TGTGCCAGCAGCGTTACGGGACCGGGAAACACTGAAGCTTTCTTT,CASSVTGPGNTEAFF
-,TRBJ2-7,TRBV7-2,-,TGTGCCAGCAGCCCAGGGAGGACAGGAACCTACGAGCAGTACTTC,CASSPGRTGTYEQYF
-,TRBJ1-2,TRBV2,TRBD1,TGTGCCAGCAGTGCCGGACAGGGGTTATATGGCTACACCTTC,CASSAGQGLYGYTF
-,TRBJ2-1,TRBV9,-,TGTGCCAGCAGCGTGTTAGGGTTATCCTACAATGAGCAGTTCTTC,CASSVLGLSYNEQFF
-,TRBJ2-1,TRBV5-1,-,TGCGCCAGCAGCTTGGCCCCCGGGTTCGGCAGGGAAACCTACAATGAGCAGTTCTTC,CASSLAPGFGRETYNEQFF
-,TRBJ2-7,TRBV10-3,TRBD2,TGTGCCATCGGGGAGACTAGCGGGGTCTACGAGCAGTACTTC,CAIGETSGVYEQYF
-,TRBJ2-7,TRBV27,-,TGTGCCAGCAGTTTTAGGGCAGCCTACGAGCAGTACTTC,CASSFRAAYEQYF
-,TRBJ1-4,TRBV5-1,-,TGCGCCAGCAGCACGCAAACCGGGACAGAAAAACTGTTTTTT,CASSTQTGTEKLFF
-,TRBJ2-5,TRBV7-2,-,TGTGCCAGCAGCTTAGATGGGCACGAAGAGACCCAGTACTTC,CASSLDGHEETQYF
few,TRBJ1-2,TRBV14,TRBD1,TGTGCCAGCAGCCAAGTCGGGACAGACTATGGCTACACCTTC,CASSQVGTDYGYTF
-,TRBJ2-3,TRBV5-6,TRBD1,TGTGCCAGCAGCCCGCCGGGACAGGTCACAGATACGCAGTATTTT,CASSPPGQVTDTQYF
-,TRBJ2-2,TRBV5-5,-,TGTGCCAGCAGCCCAGGGGCGAACACCGGGGAGCTGTTTTTT,CASSPGANTGELFF
-,TRBJ2-3,TRBV27,TRBD2,TGTGCCAGCAGGCAAGCGGGAGCCCCCACAGATACGCAGTATTTT,CASRQAGAPTDTQYF
-,TRBJ1-2,TRBV5-6,TRBD1,TGTGCCAGCACAGACTCAGGGGGCGTCTATGGCTACACCTTC,CASTDSGGVYGYTF
-,TRBJ2-1,TRBV10-3,TRBD2,TGTGCCATCAGGTATACTAGCGGGAGGGAGAATGAGCAGTTCTTC,CAIRYTSGRENEQFF
once,TRBJ2-1,TRBV4-2,TRBD2,TGTGCCAGCAGCTCATACGCCGGAGTAGCGGGGGTCGAGCAGTTCTTC,CASSSYAGVAGVEQFF
-,TRBJ1-5,TRBV2,-,TGTGCCAGCAGTGTCGGCTCTCGGGGCAATCAGCCCCAGCATTTT,CASSVGSRGNQPQHF
-,TRBJ2-5,TRBV5-4,-,TGTGCCAGCAGCTTTGACCAAGAGACCCAGTACTTC,CASSFDQETQYF
-,TRBJ2-2,TRBV30,-,TGTGCCTGGAGTGTACAGGCTAGGGGCGGGGAGCTGTTTTTT,CAWSVQARGGELFF
-,TRBJ1-1,TRBV10-3,-,TGTGCCATCAGTGGAGCCCAACGGGAAGCTTTCTTT,CAISGAQREAFF
-,TRBJ1-2,TRBV29-1,-,TGCAGCGTTGAAGAAGGCTATGGCTACACCTTC,CSVEEGYGYTF
-,TRBJ1-5,TRBV27,-,TGTGCCAGCAGTTTATCAGGCAGGGTGGATCAGCCCCAGCATTTT,CASSLSGRVDQPQHF
-,TRBJ1-1,TRBV7-2,-,TGTGCCAGCAGCGGACAGTTGAACACTGAAGCTTTCTTT,CASSGQLNTEAFF
-,TRBJ2-7,TRBV6-1,TRBD1,TGTGCCAGCAGTTCCGGGACAGCTCAGGTCGAGCAGTACTTC,CASSSGTAQVEQYF
-,TRBJ1-2,TRBV6-6,-,TGTGCCAGCAGTCTACGGGCCCCGAGGGACTATGGCTACACCTTC,CASSLRAPRDYGYTF
-,TRBJ1-3,TRBV11-2,-,TGTGCCAGCAGCTTTGGTGGAAACACCATATATTTT,CASSFGGNTIYF
-,TRBJ2-7,TRBV28,-,TGTGCCAGCCACAGGGACTCCATATCCTACGAGCAGTACTTC,CASHRDSISYEQYF
-,TRBJ1-6,TRBV18,TRBD1,TGTGCCAGCTCACCAACGGGACAGGGGCACCTTCCCCTCCACTTT,CASSPTGQGHLPLHF